This TCR beta chain emerged from a study of patients and donors after allogeneic stem cell transplantation. Trimming cost V 2 bases and J 5 bases, with 15 bases left between them. The CDR3 loop spans 15 amino acids. Germline lookup yields CDR1 MNHEY and CDR2 SVGAGI. TCRdb analysed the RT-PCR reads with MiXCR anew, one entry per CDR3 protein. The sample lists 90,000 to 120,000 distinct CDR3 sequences; approximately 40% were seen once. The J gene is TRBJ2-5, the V gene TRBV6-5; tentatively, D is TRBD1 (5 bases). Sequencing was done on a sample of blood, either unsorted or a sorted T cell fraction (not recorded which). This clonotype originated in a human donor who was either an allogeneic HSCT recipient or a stem cell or donor lymphocyte infusion donor (not recorded which). It is not recorded whose cells these are; they may come from a transplant donor. The CDR3 bases are TGTGCCAGCAGTTACCGCAGGGCCCTGGGGGAGACCCAGTACTTC. Its translation is CASSYRRALGETQYF.